This T cell receptor beta chain stems from a study of patients and donors after allogeneic stem cell transplantation. TCRdb re-derived calls from the RT-PCR reads in MiXCR, one entry per CDR3 protein. The table includes roughly 230,000 distinct CDR3 sequences, 14% detected once. The ends were cut back, 4 bases at V and 1 base at J, with 18 bases in the middle. The CDR3 has 16 residues. Germline CDR1 DFQATT, CDR2 SNEGSKA (reference sequence). The chain couples TRBV20-1 to TRBJ2-3, with a weak D call TRBD2 (6 bases). Sequencing was carried out using blood, either unsorted or a sorted T cell fraction (not recorded which). The TCR originated in a human donor who was either an allogeneic HSCT recipient or a stem cell or donor lymphocyte infusion donor (not recorded which). It is not recorded whose cells these are; they may come from a transplant donor. The CDR3 DNA reads as TGCAGTGCTACTCGGGCCCGGGGGAGTGGCACAGATACGCAGTATTTT. This gives the protein CSATRARGSGTDTQYF.